Below, 14 T cell receptor beta chains from the same sample are listed, as sequenced in a study of OX40 agonist ivuxolimab in advanced cancers. Measured with immunoSEQ multiplex PCR; TCRdb has only the in-frame clones, and not every one. The sample has 90,000 to 120,000 clones, approximately 90% seen once. The sequencing used CD4+ or CD8+ T cells sorted from blood, collected in a trial of the OX40 agonist ivuxolimab. Receptors originate from an adult with an advanced solid tumor such as melanoma, head and neck, liver or kidney cancer.

V and J are TRBV5-6 and TRBJ1-2; 7 bases map to TRBD1. Germline V CDR1 and CDR2: SGHDT, YYEEEE. The junction had 10 bases not matched to a gene; V was cut back by 0 bases and J by 5 bases. The CDR3 totals 16 residues. This chain's CDR3 is CASSLASGTVAYGYTF. The CDR3 DNA reads as TGTGCCAGCAGCTTGGCATCAGGGACAGTTGCTTATGGCTACACCTTC.

The chain links TRBV10-3 to TRBJ2-7, with TRBD1 identical over 11 bases. This CDR3 comprises 16 residues. The germline V gene encodes CDR1 ENHRY and CDR2 SYGVKD. Trimming cost V 2 bases and J 0 bases; bases outside gene matches: 3. CDR3 nucleotides: TGTGCCATCAGTGAGAGGGACAGGGGGAGCTCCTACGAGCAGTACTTC. This encodes CAISERDRGSSYEQYF.

This chain uses TRBV7-3 with TRBJ2-1; 15 nucleotides match TRBD2. The CDR3 sequence is 20 residues long. CDR1 is SGHTA, CDR2 FQGTGA, per germline. J gave up 8 bases and V 5 bases, and 19 bases lay outside the gene matches. DNA for the CDR3: TGTGCCAGCAGCCAAGCCGGGCAACTAAGGACTAGCGGGAGGGCCCATGAGCAGTTCTTC. Translating it yields CASSQAGQLRTSGRAHEQFF.

V gene TRBV27 combines with J gene TRBJ2-2, with 7 bases lining up with TRBD2. This CDR3 region has 18 residues. Germline V lookup: CDR1 MNHEY, CDR2 SMNVEV (reference sequence). The ends lost 2 bases at V and 5 bases at J; junction bases unmatched: 14. This CDR3 is CASSLEGGRISRTGELFF. In DNA, the CDR3 is TGTGCCAGCAGTTTAGAAGGCGGGAGAATCTCGCGGACCGGGGAGCTGTTTTTT.

This clone occurred a few times. The chain links TRBV7-2 to TRBJ2-1, with a possible D match to TRBD2 (6 bases). V lost 2 bases and J 5 bases, leaving 7 bases between the germline ends. Germline CDR1 is SGHTA and CDR2 is FQGNSA. This CDR3 region has 13 residues. In DNA, the CDR3 is TGTGCCAGCAGCTTACGCGGGAACAATGAGCAGTTCTTC. It codes for CASSLRGNNEQFF.

The chain is built from TRBV6-1 and TRBJ1-4; unclear D gene. Looked up from germline, CDR1 is MNHNS and CDR2 is SASEGT. V lost 2 bases and J 0 bases, leaving 7 bases between the germline ends. CDR3 length: 15 residues. In DNA, the CDR3 is TGTGCCAGCAGTGAACAGACCCCAACTAATGAAAAACTGTTTTTT. It translates to CASSEQTPTNEKLFF.

V is TRBV10-1 and J is TRBJ2-3, with 9 bases that match TRBD1. CDR3 length: 14 amino acids. The ends lost 5 bases at V and 4 bases at J; junction bases unmatched: 4. Germline values: CDR1 WNHNN, CDR2 SYGVQD (reference sequence). Here the CDR3 DNA reads TGCGCCAGCAGTCCGGGACAGGGAGCAGATACGCAGTATTTT. Translated: CASSPGQGADTQYF.

This clone was found once. The V call is TRBV9, the J call TRBJ2-2; TRBD1 or TRBD2 may be the D gene (5 bases each). This CDR3 has 16 amino acids. The V end was cut by 2 bases, the J end by 5 bases, with 16 bases between. Per the germline V gene, CDR1 is SGDLS and CDR2 is YYNGEE. CDR3 protein: CASSVSSGLKTGELFF. The CDR3 DNA sequence: TGTGCCAGCAGCGTCTCGTCGGGGCTAAAAACCGGGGAGCTGTTTTTT.

This chain joins TRBV7-6 and TRBJ2-1, with D tentatively TRBD1 (7 bases). The CDR3 extends over 14 amino acids. From germline, CDR1 is SGHVS and CDR2 FNYEAQ. Trimming shortened V by 0 bases and J by 6 bases, and 9 bases separated the two germline ends. CDR3 residues: CASSLARGVNEQFF. CDR3 bases: TGTGCCAGCAGCTTAGCCAGGGGGGTCAATGAGCAGTTCTTC. Full variable domain (outside the CDR3, taken from reference TRBV7-6 and TRBJ2-1): GAGVSQSPRYKVTKRGQDVALRCDPISGHVSLYWYRQALGQGPEFLTYFNYEAQQDKSGLPNDRFSAERPEGSISTLTIQRTEQRDSAMYRCASSLARGVNEQFFGPGTRLTVL.

The chain links TRBV11-2 to TRBJ1-4; 7 bases agree with TRBD1. V shed 2 bases, J shed 0 bases, and the junction held 0 bases outside the gene matches. This CDR3 region has 15 residues. Germline V gene lookup returns CDR1 SGHAT and CDR2 FQNNGV. CDR3 coding DNA: TGTGCCAGCAGCTTAAGGGGGCCAACTAATGAAAAACTGTTTTTT. Amino acids: CASSLRGPTNEKLFF.

This chain connects TRBV6-5 to TRBJ1-1; D is undetermined. The CDR3 consists of 15 residues. CDR1 and CDR2 (germline): MNHEY, SVGAGI. Trimming left V 0 bases short and J 3 bases short, with 11 bases between. CDR3 loop: CASSYSEGGYTEAFF. CDR3 nucleotide sequence: TGTGCCAGCAGTTACTCGGAGGGAGGATACACTGAAGCTTTCTTT.

V and J are TRBV11-2 and TRBJ1-1; 8 nucleotides align to TRBD1. CDR3 length: 17 amino acids. The germline V gene encodes CDR1 SGHAT and CDR2 FQNNGV. J was trimmed by 2 bases and V by 5 bases; bases with no gene match: 13. The CDR3 nucleotides are TGTGCCAGCAGCCCAAGACTACCCGGACAGGGTAACACTGAAGCTTTCTTT. Translated, it gives CASSPRLPGQGNTEAFF.

J is TRBJ1-4 and V is TRBV6-6, with 8 bases matching TRBD1. CDR3 length equals 13 residues. Germline V gene sequence: CDR1 MNHNY, CDR2 SVGAGI (reference sequence). V lost 2 bases and J lost 8; bases outside the gene matches: 1. CDR3 loop: CASSYGTGEKLFF. The CDR3 nucleotides are TGTGCCAGCAGTTACGGGACAGGAGAAAAACTGTTTTTT.

CDR3 in DNA: TGTGCCAGCAGTTCCGGCACTGCCTTCAATCAGCCCCAGCATTTT. Translated: CASSSGTAFNQPQHF. The chain carries TRBV28 and TRBJ1-5; D unresolved. Germline values: CDR1 MDHEN, CDR2 SYDVKM. Trimming took 4 bases from V and 3 from J, leaving 13 bases between them. This CDR3 comprises 15 residues. The entire variable domain, with the rest obtained from reference TRBV28 and TRBJ1-5, is as follows: DVKVTQSSRYLVKRTGEKVFLECVQDMDHENMFWYRQDPGLGLRLIYFSYDVKMKEKGDIPEGYSVSREKKERFSLILESASTNQTSMYLCASSSGTAFNQPQHFGDGTRLSIL.